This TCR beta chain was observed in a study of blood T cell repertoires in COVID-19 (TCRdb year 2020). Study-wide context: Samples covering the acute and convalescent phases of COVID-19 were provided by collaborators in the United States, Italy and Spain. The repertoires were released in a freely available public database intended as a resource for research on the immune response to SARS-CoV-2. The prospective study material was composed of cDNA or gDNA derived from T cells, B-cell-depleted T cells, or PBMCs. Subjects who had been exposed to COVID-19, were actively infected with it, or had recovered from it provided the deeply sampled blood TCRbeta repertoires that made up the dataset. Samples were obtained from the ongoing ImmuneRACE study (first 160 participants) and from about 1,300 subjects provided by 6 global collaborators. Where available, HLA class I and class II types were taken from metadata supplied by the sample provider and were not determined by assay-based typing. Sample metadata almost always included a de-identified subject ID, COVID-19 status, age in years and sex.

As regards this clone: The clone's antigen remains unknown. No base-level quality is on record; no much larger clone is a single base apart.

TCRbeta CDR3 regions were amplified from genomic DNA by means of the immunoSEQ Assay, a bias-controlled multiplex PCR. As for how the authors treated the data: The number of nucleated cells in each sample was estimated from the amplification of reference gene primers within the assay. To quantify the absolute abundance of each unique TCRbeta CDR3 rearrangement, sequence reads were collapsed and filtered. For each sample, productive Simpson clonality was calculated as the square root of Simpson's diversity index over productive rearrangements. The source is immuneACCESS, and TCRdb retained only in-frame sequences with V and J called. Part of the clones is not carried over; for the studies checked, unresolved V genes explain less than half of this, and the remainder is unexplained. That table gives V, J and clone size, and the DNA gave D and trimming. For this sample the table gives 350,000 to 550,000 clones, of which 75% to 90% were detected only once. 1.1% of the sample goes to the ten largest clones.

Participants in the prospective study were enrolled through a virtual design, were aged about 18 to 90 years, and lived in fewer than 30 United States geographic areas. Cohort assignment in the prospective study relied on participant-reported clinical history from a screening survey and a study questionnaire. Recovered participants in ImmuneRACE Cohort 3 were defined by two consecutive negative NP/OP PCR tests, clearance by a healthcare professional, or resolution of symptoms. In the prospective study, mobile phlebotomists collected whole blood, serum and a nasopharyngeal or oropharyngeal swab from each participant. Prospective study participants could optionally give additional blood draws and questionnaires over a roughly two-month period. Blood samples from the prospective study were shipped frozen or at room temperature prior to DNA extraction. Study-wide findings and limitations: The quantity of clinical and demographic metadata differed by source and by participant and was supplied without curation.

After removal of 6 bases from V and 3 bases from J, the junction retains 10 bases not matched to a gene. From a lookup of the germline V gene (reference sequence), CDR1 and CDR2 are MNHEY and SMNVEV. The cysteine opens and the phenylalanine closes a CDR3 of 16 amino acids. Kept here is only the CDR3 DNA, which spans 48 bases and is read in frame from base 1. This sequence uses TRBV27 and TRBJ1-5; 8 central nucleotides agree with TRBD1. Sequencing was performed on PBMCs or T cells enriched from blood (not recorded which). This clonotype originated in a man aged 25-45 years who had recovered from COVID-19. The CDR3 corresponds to CASSPGQALFNQPQHF. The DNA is TGTGCCAGCAGCCCGGGACAGGCACTATTCAATCAGCCCCAGCATTTT.